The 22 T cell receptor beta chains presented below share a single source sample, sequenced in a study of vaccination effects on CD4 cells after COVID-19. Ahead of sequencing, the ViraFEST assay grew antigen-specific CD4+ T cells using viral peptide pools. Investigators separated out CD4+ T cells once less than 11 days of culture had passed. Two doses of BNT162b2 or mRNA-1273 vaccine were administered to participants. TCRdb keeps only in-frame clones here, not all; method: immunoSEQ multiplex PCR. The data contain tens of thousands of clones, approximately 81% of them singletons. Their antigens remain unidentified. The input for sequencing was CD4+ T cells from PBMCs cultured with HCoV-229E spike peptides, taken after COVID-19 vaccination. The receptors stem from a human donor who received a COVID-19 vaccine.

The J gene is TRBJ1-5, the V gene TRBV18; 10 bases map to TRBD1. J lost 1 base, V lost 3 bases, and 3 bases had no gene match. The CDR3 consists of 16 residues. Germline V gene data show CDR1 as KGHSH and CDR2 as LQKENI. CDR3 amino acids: CASSPSTGGSNQPQHF. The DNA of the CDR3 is TGTGCCAGCTCACCTTCGACAGGGGGCAGCAATCAGCCCCAGCATTTT.

The CDR3 DNA reads as TGTGCCAGCAGTCGTAAAAGGGACGAGGGCTCCTATAATTCACCCCTCCACTTT. It is translated as CASSRKRDEGSYNSPLHF. The rearrangement links TRBV6-6 to TRBJ1-6; a weak D match, TRBD1 (5 bases). In germline, CDR1 is MNHNY, CDR2 SVGAGI (reference sequence). The V end lost 5 bases, the J end lost 0 bases, and 17 bases lay between the germline ends. CDR3 length: 18 amino acids.

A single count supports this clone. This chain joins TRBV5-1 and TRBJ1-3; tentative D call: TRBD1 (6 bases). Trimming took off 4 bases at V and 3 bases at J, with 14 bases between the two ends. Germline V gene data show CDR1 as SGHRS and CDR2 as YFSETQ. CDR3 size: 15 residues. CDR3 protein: CASSTTTGHGNTIYF. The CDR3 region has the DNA TGCGCCAGCAGCACAACAACAGGGCATGGAAACACCATATATTTT. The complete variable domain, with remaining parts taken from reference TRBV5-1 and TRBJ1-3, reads KAGVTQTPRYLIKTRGQQVTLSCSPISGHRSVSWYQQTPGQGLQFLFEYFSETQRNKGNFPGRFSGRQFSNSRSEMNVSTLELGDSALYLCASSTTTGHGNTIYFGEGSWLTVV.

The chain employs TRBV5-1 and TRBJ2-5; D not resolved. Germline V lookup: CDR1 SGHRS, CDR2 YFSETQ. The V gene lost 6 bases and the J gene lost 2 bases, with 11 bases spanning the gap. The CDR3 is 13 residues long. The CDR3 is CASKLATQETQYF. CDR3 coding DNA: TGCGCCAGCAAATTGGCTACACAAGAGACCCAGTACTTC.

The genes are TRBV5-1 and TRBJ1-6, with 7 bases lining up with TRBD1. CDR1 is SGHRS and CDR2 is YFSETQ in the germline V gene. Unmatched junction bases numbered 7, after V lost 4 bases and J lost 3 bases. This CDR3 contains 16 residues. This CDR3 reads CASSPERQGYNSPLHF. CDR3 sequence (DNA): TGCGCCAGCAGCCCCGAACGACAGGGCTATAATTCACCCCTCCACTTT. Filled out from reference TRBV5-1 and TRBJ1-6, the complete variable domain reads KAGVTQTPRYLIKTRGQQVTLSCSPISGHRSVSWYQQTPGQGLQFLFEYFSETQRNKGNFPGRFSGRQFSNSRSEMNVSTLELGDSALYLCASSPERQGYNSPLHFGNGTRLTVT.

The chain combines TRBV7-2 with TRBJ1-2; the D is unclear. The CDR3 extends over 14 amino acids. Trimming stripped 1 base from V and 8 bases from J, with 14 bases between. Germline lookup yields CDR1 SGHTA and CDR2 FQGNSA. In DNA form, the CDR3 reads TGTGCCAGCAGCTTAGTCAGCTCTACGAGCGGCTACACCTTC. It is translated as CASSLVSSTSGYTF. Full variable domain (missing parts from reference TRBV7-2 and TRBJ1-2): GAGVSQSPSNKVTEKGKDVELRCDPISGHTALYWYRQSLGQGLEFLIYFQGNSAPDKSGLPSDRFSAERTGGSVSTLTIQRTQQEDSAVYLCASSLVSSTSGYTFGSGTRLTVV.

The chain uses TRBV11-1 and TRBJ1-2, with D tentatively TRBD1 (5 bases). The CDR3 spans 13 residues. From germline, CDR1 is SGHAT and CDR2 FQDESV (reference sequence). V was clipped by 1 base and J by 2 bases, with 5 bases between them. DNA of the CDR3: TGTGCCAGCAGCTTAGGGGGGAACTATGGCTACACCTTC. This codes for CASSLGGNYGYTF.

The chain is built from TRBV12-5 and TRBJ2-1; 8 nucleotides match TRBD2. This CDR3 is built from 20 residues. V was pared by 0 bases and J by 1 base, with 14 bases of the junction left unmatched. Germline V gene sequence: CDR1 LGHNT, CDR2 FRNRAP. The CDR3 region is CASGLVTSLRGGRSYNEQFF. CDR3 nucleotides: TGTGCTAGTGGTTTGGTAACATCTCTACGGGGGGGCCGGTCCTACAATGAGCAGTTCTTC. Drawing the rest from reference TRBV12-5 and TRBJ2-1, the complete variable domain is DARVTQTPRHKVTEMGQEVTMRCQPILGHNTVFWYRQTMMQGLELLAYFRNRAPLDDSGMPKDRFSAEMPDATLATLKIQPSEPRDSAVYFCASGLVTSLRGGRSYNEQFFGPGTRLTVL.

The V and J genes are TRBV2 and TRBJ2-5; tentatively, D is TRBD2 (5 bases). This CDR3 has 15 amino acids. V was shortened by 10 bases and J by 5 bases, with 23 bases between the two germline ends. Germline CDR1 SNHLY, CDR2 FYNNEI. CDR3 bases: TGTGCCACCACAGCCATCGTCCTTACGGGGGAGACCCAGTACTTC. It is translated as CATTAIVLTGETQYF.

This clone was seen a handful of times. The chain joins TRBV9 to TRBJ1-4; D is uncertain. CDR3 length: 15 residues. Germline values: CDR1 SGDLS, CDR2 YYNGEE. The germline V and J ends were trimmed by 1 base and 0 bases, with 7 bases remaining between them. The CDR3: CASSVSESTNEKLFF. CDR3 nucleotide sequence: TGTGCCAGCAGCGTATCGGAGTCAACTAATGAAAAACTGTTTTTT. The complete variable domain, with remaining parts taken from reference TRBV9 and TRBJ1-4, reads DSGVTQTPKHLITATGQRVTLRCSPRSGDLSVYWYQQSLDQGLQFLIQYYNGEERAKGNILERFSAQQFPDLHSELNLSSLELGDSALYFCASSVSESTNEKLFFGSGTQLSVL.

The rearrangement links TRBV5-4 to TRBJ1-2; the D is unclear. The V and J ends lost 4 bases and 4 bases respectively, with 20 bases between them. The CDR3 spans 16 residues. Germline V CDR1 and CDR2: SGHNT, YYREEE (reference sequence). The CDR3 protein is CASSRVGAESIYGYTF. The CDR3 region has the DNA TGTGCCAGCAGCCGAGTGGGCGCAGAAAGCATCTATGGCTACACCTTC.

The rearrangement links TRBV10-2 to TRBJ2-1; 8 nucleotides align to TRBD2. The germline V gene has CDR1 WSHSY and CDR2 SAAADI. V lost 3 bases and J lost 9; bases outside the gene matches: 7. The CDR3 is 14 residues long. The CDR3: CASSESGGPGEQFF. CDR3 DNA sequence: TGCGCCAGCAGTGAATCGGGGGGGCCAGGTGAGCAGTTCTTC.

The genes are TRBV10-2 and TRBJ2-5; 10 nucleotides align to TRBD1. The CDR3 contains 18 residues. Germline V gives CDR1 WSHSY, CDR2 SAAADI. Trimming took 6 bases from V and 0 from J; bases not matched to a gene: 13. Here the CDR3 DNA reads TGCGCCAGCAGAGAAGGGACAGGGGTGGGGGAGTACCAAGAGACCCAGTACTTC. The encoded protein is CASREGTGVGEYQETQYF.

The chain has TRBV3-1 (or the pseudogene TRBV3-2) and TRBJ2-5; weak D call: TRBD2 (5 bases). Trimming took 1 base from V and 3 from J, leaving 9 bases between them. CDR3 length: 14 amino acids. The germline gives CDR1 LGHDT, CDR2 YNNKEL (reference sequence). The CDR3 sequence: CASSQAWGEETQYF. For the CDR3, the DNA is TGTGCCAGCAGCCAAGCATGGGGAGAAGAGACCCAGTACTTC.

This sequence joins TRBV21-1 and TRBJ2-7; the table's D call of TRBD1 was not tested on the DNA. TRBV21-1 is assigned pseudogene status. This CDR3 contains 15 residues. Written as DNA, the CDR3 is TGTGCCAGCAGCGAGGGGCAGGGGGAGGAGTACGAGCAGTACGTC. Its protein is CASSEGQGEEYEQYV.

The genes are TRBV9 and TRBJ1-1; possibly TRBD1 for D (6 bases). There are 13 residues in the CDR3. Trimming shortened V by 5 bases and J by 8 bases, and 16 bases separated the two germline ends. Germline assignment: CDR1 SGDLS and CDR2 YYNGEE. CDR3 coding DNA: TGTGCCAGCAGGGAAAACGTACAGGGCGAAGCTTTCTTT. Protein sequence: CASRENVQGEAFF.

For the CDR3, the DNA is TGTGCCAGCTCACCACCGTCTTCTAGGGTAGAGTCCGGGGAGCTGTTTTTT. It is translated as CASSPPSSRVESGELFF. This chain uses TRBV18 with TRBJ2-2; D not resolved. V was clipped by 0 bases and J by 6 bases, with 17 bases between them. This CDR3 comprises 17 residues. Looked up from germline, CDR1 is KGHSH and CDR2 is LQKENI.

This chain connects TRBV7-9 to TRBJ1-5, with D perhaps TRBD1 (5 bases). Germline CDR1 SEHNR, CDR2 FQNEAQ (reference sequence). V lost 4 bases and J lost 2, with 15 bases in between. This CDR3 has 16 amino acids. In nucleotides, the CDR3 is TGTGCCAGCAGCTCCTCCTCAGAGGGACGCAATCAGCCCCAGCATTTT. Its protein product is CASSSSSEGRNQPQHF.

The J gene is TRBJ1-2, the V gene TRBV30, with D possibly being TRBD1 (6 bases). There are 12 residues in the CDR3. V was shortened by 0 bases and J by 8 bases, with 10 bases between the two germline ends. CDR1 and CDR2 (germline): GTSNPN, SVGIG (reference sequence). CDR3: CAWSVTGYGYTF. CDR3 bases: TGTGCCTGGAGTGTCACAGGGTACGGCTACACCTTC.

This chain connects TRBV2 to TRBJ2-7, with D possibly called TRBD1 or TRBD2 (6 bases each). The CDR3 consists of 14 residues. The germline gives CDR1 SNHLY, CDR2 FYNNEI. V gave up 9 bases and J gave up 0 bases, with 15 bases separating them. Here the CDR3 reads CASQGRGSSYEQYV. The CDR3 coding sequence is TGTGCCAGTCAGGGGCGGGGCAGCTCCTACGAGCAGTACGTC.

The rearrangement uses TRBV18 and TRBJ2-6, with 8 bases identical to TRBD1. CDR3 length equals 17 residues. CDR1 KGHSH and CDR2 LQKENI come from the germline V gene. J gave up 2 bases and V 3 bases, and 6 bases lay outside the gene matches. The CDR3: CASSPRTGKAGANVLTF. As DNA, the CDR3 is TGTGCCAGCTCACCTCGGACAGGGAAGGCTGGGGCCAACGTCCTGACTTTC.

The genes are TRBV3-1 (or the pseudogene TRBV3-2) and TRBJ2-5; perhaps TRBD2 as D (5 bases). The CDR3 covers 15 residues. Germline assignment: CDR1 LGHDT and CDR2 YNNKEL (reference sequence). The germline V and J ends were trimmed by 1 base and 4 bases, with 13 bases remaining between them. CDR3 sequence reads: CASSQVTKRVETQYF. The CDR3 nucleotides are TGTGCCAGCAGCCAAGTGACGAAGAGGGTAGAGACCCAGTACTTC.